The 4 T cell receptor beta chains in this list originate from one sample, sequenced in a study of OX40 agonist ivuxolimab in advanced cancers. The protocol was immunoSEQ multiplex PCR, while the TCRdb copy is restricted to in-frame clones and leaves out a portion. The sample records around 95,000 clones, around 90% being singletons. Sequences were derived from CD4+ or CD8+ T cells sorted from blood, sampled in a trial of the OX40 agonist ivuxolimab. The source of these receptors is an adult with an advanced solid tumor such as melanoma, head and neck, liver or kidney cancer.

The rearrangement joins TRBV5-1 to TRBJ1-3; 7 nucleotides align to TRBD1. This CDR3 is built from 15 residues. V dropped 0 bases and J dropped 2; count of bases not matched to a gene: 2. CDR1 and CDR2 (germline): SGHRS, YFSETQ. DNA of the CDR3: TGCGCCAGCAGCTTGGTTACAGGGGCTGGAAACACCATATATTTT. Its translation: CASSLVTGAGNTIYF.

The chain links TRBV7-2 to TRBJ1-5; 8 bases align to TRBD1. Trimming at V came to 4 bases and at J to 8 bases, leaving 13 bases not matched to a gene. This CDR3 is built from 16 residues. Looked up from germline, CDR1 is SGHTA and CDR2 is FQGNSA. Written as DNA, the CDR3 is TGTGCCAGCAGCTCAGGGGCTGCAGGGGGCAGTGAGCCCCAGCATTTT. Translation: CASSSGAAGGSEPQHF.

The genes are TRBV25-1 and TRBJ1-6; 9 bases are shared with TRBD1. Germline V gene sequence: CDR1 MGHDK, CDR2 SYGVNS. This CDR3 has 13 residues. Trimming took 7 bases from V and 10 from J; bases not matched to a gene: 5. CDR3 sequence (DNA): TGTGCCAGCAAGGGACAGGGTTGGTCACCCCTCCACTTT. As protein: CASKGQGWSPLHF.

This clone has only one observation. The V and J genes are TRBV28 and TRBJ2-5; the D gene is possibly TRBD2 (6 bases). Looked up from germline, CDR1 is MDHEN and CDR2 is SYDVKM. CDR3 length: 14 residues. V dropped 7 bases and J dropped 9 bases, with 21 bases sitting between them. DNA for the CDR3: TGTGCCAGCACCCCGTACGGCGGGAAGGGGTCCCAGTACTTC. Amino acid sequence: CASTPYGGKGSQYF.